This T cell receptor (beta chain) was sequenced for a study of T-cell reconstitution after alpha-beta-depleted transplantation in children. The table lists this clonotype with a few counts. The TCRbeta library was prepared with unique molecular identifiers. TCRdb reprocessed the PCR reads with MiXCR, giving one entry per CDR3 protein. The table records 440,000 or so distinct CDR3 sequences, roughly 10% of them present only once. CDR1 is SQVTM, CDR2 ANQGSEA, per germline. Between the trimmed V and J ends, which lost 7 bases and 0 bases, there was a span of 13 bases. CDR3 length: 14 residues. The clonotype originates from a human donor who donated a stem cell graft to a child with acute myeloid leukemia. This chain joins TRBV29-1 and TRBJ1-3; D remains ambiguous. Material: PBMCs from the stem cell graft donor, obtained from the stem cell graft. The DNA of the CDR3 is TGCAGCGCTACGACCGATATCTCTGGAAACACCATATATTTT. Its translation: CSATTDISGNTIYF.